Sequencing of this T cell receptor (beta chain) was carried out in a study of blood T cell repertoires in COVID-19. In the authors' workflow: Quantification of nucleated cells was approximated via reference gene primer amplification. The method was immunoSEQ multiplex PCR; TCRdb's version includes in-frame clones alone and lacks a portion of them. That table supplies the V and J calls and clone size; D and trimming were determined from the DNA. Among under 250,000 clones listed, 89% were seen once. The clonotype originates from a man aged 55 to 70 who had recovered from COVID-19. The sample comprised peripheral blood.

CDR3 loop: CASSLGQGAQNSPLHF. The CDR3 region has the DNA TGTGCCAGCAGTTTAGGACAGGGGGCGCAAAATTCACCCCTCCACTTT. The rearrangement links TRBV27 to TRBJ1-6; 11 bases line up with TRBD1. The trim removed 2 bases at V and 7 bases at J, leaving 4 bases unmatched. This CDR3 comprises 16 residues. Germline lookup yields CDR1 MNHEY and CDR2 SMNVEV (reference sequence).